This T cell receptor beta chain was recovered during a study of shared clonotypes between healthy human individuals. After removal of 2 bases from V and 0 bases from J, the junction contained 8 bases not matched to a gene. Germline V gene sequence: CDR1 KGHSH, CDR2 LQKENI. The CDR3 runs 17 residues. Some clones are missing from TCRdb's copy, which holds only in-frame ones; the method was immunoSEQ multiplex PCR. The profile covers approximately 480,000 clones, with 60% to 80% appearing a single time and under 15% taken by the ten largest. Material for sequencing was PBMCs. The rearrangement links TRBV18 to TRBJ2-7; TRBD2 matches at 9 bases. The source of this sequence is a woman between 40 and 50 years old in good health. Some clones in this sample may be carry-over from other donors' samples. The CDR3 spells CASSPVGRREGSYEQYF. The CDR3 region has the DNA TGTGCCAGCTCACCAGTTGGTAGGCGGGAGGGCTCCTACGAGCAGTACTTC.